The present T cell receptor (beta chain) was sequenced within a study of blood T cell repertoires in COVID-19. Background on the study: Spain, Italy and the United States supplied samples that represented acute and convalescent COVID-19.

Germline V gene data show CDR1 as MNHEY and CDR2 as SVGEGT. The CDR3 sequence is 15 residues long. With V trimmed by 5 bases and J by 4 bases, 7 bases remained unmatched. Per the authors' pipeline: Amplification of reference gene primers provided the estimated nucleated cell counts. The table came from immunoSEQ multiplex PCR; TCRdb's copy has only in-frame clones and leaves some out. The DNA gave D and trimming, while V, J and clone size come from that table. This table has fewer than 500,000 clones, 81% appearing once. In its sample, this clone was seen a few times. J is TRBJ2-2 and V is TRBV6-2 or TRBV6-3, with 7 bases identical to TRBD1. The receptor was derived from a human donor with acute or convalescent COVID-19. The donor label of this sample is uncertain. The sequencing sample was made of peripheral blood. The CDR3 loop reads CASSKTGSGTGELFF. The CDR3 bases are TGTGCCAGCAGTAAGACAGGGTCGGGCACCGGGGAGCTGTTTTTT.